The 19 T cell receptor beta chains given below trace back to one sample, sequenced in a study of shared clonotypes between healthy human individuals. Only in-frame clones appear in the TCRdb table, and some are missing; sequencing was by immunoSEQ multiplex PCR. The data hold approximately 640,000 clones, with approximately 75% observed a single time. The specimen sequenced was memory CD4+ T cells sorted from blood. Specified subset: CD45RA-negative fraction. The source is a woman aged 25 to 39 in good health.

This rearrangement joins TRBV28 to TRBJ2-3, with TRBD1 matching over 7 bases. This CDR3 spans 15 amino acids. The V gene's germline CDR1 is MDHEN and CDR2 SYDVKM. Losses at the gene ends were 4 bases for V and 1 base for J; bases not matched to a gene: 5. CDR3 nucleotides: TGTGCCAGCAGTTACGGGGACAGAGGCACAGATACGCAGTATTTT. This sequence encodes CASSYGDRGTDTQYF.

This chain joins TRBV5-1 and TRBJ1-4; TRBD1 might be the D (5 bases). This CDR3 is built from 14 residues. The V end lost 7 bases, the J end lost 6 bases, and 16 bases lay between the germline ends. Germline values: CDR1 SGHRS, CDR2 YFSETQ. The CDR3 is CASRPGVGDEKLFF. The CDR3 region has the DNA TGCGCCAGCCGCCCGGGGGTAGGTGATGAAAAACTGTTTTTT.

In its sample, this clone was seen many times. The chain employs TRBV27 and TRBJ2-7, with 9 bases lining up with TRBD2. This CDR3 spans 17 amino acids. The V gene's germline CDR1 is MNHEY and CDR2 SMNVEV (reference sequence). The V gene end was trimmed by 4 bases and the J gene end by 3 bases; junction bases not matched to a gene: 13. The CDR3 protein is CASSSSGLAGNFYEQYF. The CDR3 bases are TGTGCCAGCAGTTCCTCGGGCCTAGCGGGAAACTTCTACGAGCAGTACTTC.

This sequence joins TRBV4-2 and TRBJ1-4, with 7 bases matching TRBD1. The length of the CDR3 is 14 residues. V lost 0 bases and J lost 10; bases outside the gene matches: 5. Germline values: CDR1 LGHNA, CDR2 YNFKEQ. As DNA, the CDR3 is TGTGCCAGCAGCCAAGAGGACAGGTCGGGAAAACTGTTTTTT. It yields the protein CASSQEDRSGKLFF.

The chain employs TRBV5-1 and TRBJ1-2, with 8 bases fitting TRBD1. CDR1 is SGHRS and CDR2 is YFSETQ in the germline V gene. With V trimmed by 4 bases and J by 7 bases, 6 bases remained unmatched. This CDR3 is built from 13 residues. The CDR3 protein is CASSRGQGSGYTF. DNA for the CDR3: TGCGCCAGCAGCCGAGGACAGGGCAGTGGCTACACCTTC.

This clone showed up just once. This same CDR3 is encoded by further DNA sequences in the sample. Here the CDR3 DNA reads TGTGCCAGCAGCTTGGGCACGAGCTCCTACAATGAGCAGTTCTTC. Protein product: CASSLGTSSYNEQFF. The rearrangement links TRBV5-4 to TRBJ2-1; no firm D call. The CDR3 is 15 residues long. Germline loops: CDR1 SGHNT, CDR2 YYREEE (reference sequence). Trimming removed 0 bases at V and 0 bases at J, with 7 bases between.

This clone was counted between two and nine times. The chain couples TRBV19 to TRBJ1-1; D might be TRBD1 (5 bases). V dropped 3 bases and J dropped 8 bases, with 10 bases sitting between them. The CDR3 covers 12 residues. Germline V lookup: CDR1 LNHDA, CDR2 SQIVND (reference sequence). The CDR3 coding sequence is TGTGCCAGTAGTATGAGGGGCAAGGAAGCTTTCTTT. Translated: CASSMRGKEAFF.

CDR3: CASSQSDRGVETQYF. CDR3 bases: TGCGCCAGCAGTCAATCGGACAGGGGCGTGGAGACCCAGTACTTC. The chain links TRBV23-1 to TRBJ2-5, with TRBD1 matching 9 bases. TRBV23-1 belongs to the ORF category, with a function that is uncertain. This CDR3 is built from 15 residues. The V and J ends lost 0 bases and 5 bases, in that order; junction bases with no gene match: 4.

V is TRBV19 and J is TRBJ2-4; the match to TRBD1 covers 12 bases. The V segment lost 4 bases and the J segment 7 bases; nucleotides outside the gene matches: 5. The CDR3 has 15 residues. The germline CDR1 and CDR2 sequences are LNHDA and SQIVND (reference sequence). The CDR3 loop reads CASSRGQGAMNIQYF. CDR3 coding DNA: TGTGCCAGTAGTAGGGGACAGGGGGCTATGAACATTCAGTACTTC.

This clone appeared once. This chain links TRBV18 with TRBJ1-2; D call uncertain. Germline CDR1 reads KGHSH; CDR2 reads LQKENI. Trimming stripped 3 bases from V and 8 bases from J, with 13 bases between. This CDR3 comprises 13 residues. In DNA form, the CDR3 reads TGTGCCAGCTCACCCACCGGGCTAGCAGGCTACACCTTC. Protein: CASSPTGLAGYTF.

The rearrangement links TRBV27 to TRBJ1-1; D is unresolved. This CDR3 spans 11 amino acids. The V end lost 5 bases, the J end lost 8 bases, and 9 bases lay between the germline ends. The germline V gene has CDR1 MNHEY and CDR2 SMNVEV (reference sequence). CDR3 loop: CASSDGREAFF. Written as DNA, the CDR3 is TGTGCCAGCAGTGACGGGAGGGAAGCTTTCTTT.

This clone turned up a few times. This chain uses TRBV15 with TRBJ1-2; D unclear. V lost 6 bases to trimming and J lost 4 bases, with 6 bases between them. The CDR3 runs to 11 residues. CDR1 and CDR2 (germline): LNHNV, YYDKDF (reference sequence). This CDR3 reads CATSNLYGYTF. The CDR3 region has the DNA TGTGCCACCAGTAACCTCTATGGCTACACCTTC.

This clone appeared a few times. The chain employs TRBV19 and TRBJ1-2, with 7 positions matching TRBD1. Germline V gene sequence: CDR1 LNHDA, CDR2 SQIVND (reference sequence). The CDR3 extends over 16 amino acids. After removal of 6 bases from V and 0 bases from J, the junction contained 10 bases not matched to a gene. CDR3: CASSRTGGDSNYGYTF. CDR3 DNA: TGTGCCAGTAGCCGGACAGGAGGGGATTCTAACTATGGCTACACCTTC.

J is TRBJ1-3 and V is TRBV30, with D hard to call. There are 14 residues in the CDR3. CDR1 is GTSNPN, CDR2 SVGIG, per germline (reference sequence). V was shortened by 5 bases and J by 1 base, with 12 bases between the two germline ends. The CDR3 nucleotides read TGTGCCTGGGAATCCCGGGCATCTGGAAACACCATATATTTT. This codes for CAWESRASGNTIYF.

J is TRBJ2-2 and V is TRBV19, with TRBD1 matching 7 bases. This CDR3 is 17 amino acids long. Trimming removed 4 bases from V and 2 bases from J; junction bases left unmatched: 10. From germline, CDR1 is LNHDA and CDR2 SQIVND (reference sequence). CDR3 DNA: TGTGCCAGTAGTACCATATCCGGGACAGTTAACACCGGGGAGCTGTTTTTT. It specifies CASSTISGTVNTGELFF.

The chain couples TRBV29-1 to TRBJ1-4; D ambiguous. The CDR3 is 13 residues long. Germline CDR1 and CDR2: SQVTM and ANQGSEA. V shed 7 bases and J shed 7 bases, with 16 bases lying between them. CDR3 DNA: TGCAGCGCCACAGAGTCCCCTGGTGAAAAACTGTTTTTT. It codes for CSATESPGEKLFF.

V and J are TRBV28 and TRBJ1-2; D remains ambiguous. CDR3 length equals 14 residues. CDR1 and CDR2 (germline): MDHEN, SYDVKM. With 1 base removed from V and 4 bases from J, the gap between germline ends came to 10 bases. Here the CDR3 reads CASSLLAGVYGYTF. DNA of the CDR3: TGTGCCAGCAGTTTATTGGCCGGGGTCTATGGCTACACCTTC.

The chain recombines TRBV2 with TRBJ2-7, with unresolved D. Trimming cost V 6 bases and J 0 bases, with 6 bases left between them. Germline values: CDR1 SNHLY, CDR2 FYNNEI. The CDR3 is made up of 12 amino acids. The CDR3 sequence: CASRVGSYEQYF. The CDR3 DNA sequence: TGTGCCAGCAGGGTCGGCTCCTACGAGCAGTACTTC.

The genes are TRBV5-6 and TRBJ2-7; D possibly matches TRBD1 or TRBD2 (5 bases each). Germline V CDR1 and CDR2: SGHDT, YYEEEE. The CDR3 has 14 residues. V was trimmed by 4 bases and J by 2 bases, leaving 13 bases between them. CDR3 sequence reads: CASSPGTRAYEQYF. CDR3 nucleotide sequence: TGTGCCAGCAGCCCCGGGACCCGAGCCTACGAGCAGTACTTC.